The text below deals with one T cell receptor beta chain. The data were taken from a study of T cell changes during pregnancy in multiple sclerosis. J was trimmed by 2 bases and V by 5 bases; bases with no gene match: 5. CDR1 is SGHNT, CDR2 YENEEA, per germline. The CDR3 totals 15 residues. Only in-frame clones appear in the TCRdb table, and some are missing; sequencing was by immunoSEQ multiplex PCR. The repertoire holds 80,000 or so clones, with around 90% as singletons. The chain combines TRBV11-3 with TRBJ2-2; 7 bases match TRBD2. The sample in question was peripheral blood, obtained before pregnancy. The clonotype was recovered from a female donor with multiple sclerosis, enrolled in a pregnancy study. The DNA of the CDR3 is TGTGCCAGCAGCAGGGAGGGACGCAACACCGGGGAGCTGTTTTTT. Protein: CASSREGRNTGELFF. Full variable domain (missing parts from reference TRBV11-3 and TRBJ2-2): EAGVVQSPRYKIIEKKQPVAFWCNPISGHNTLYWYLQNLGQGPELLIRYENEEAVDDSQLPKDRFSAERLKGVDSTLKIQPAELGDSAVYLCASSREGRNTGELFFGEGSRLTVL.